The rows below give T cell receptor beta chains drawn from one sample of a study of CD4 T cells in relation to SARS-CoV-2 and coronaviruses. Only in-frame clones appear in the TCRdb table, and some are missing; sequencing was by immunoSEQ multiplex PCR. The sample shows some 68,000 clones, 90% to 95% of them seen only once. The sequencing input was naive CD4+ T cells from PBMCs. These receptors were taken from a human donor in good health. The CDR3 runs from the conserved cysteine through the conserved F or W. D genes are given only for firm matches. Only part of the rows carry a size: once, few, many, or a class if the clone is expanded.

clone_size,j_call,d_call,v_call,cdr3_nt,cdr3_aa
once,TRBJ2-1,TRBD2,TRBV4-1,TGCGCCAGCAGCGGACCCCCGGGACTAGCGGCCCTCCGAGTCTACAATGAGCAGTTCTTC,CASSGPPGLAALRVYNEQFF
NA,TRBJ2-1,TRBD2,TRBV19,TGTGCCAGTAGTATAGGGGCGGGGGGGAGTATAGAGCAGTTCTTC,CASSIGAGGSIEQFF
NA,TRBJ2-2,NA,TRBV30,TGTGCCTGGGGGCATCACAACACCGGGGAGCTGTTTTTT,CAWGHHNTGELFF
NA,TRBJ1-1,NA,TRBV20-1,TGCAGTGCTAGAGCGCGAACTGAAGCTTTCTTT,CSARARTEAFF
NA,TRBJ2-3,NA,TRBV5-1,TGCGCCAGCAGCTTGGTAGCTGGCCTCACAGATACGCAGTATTTT,CASSLVAGLTDTQYF
NA,TRBJ2-1,TRBD2,TRBV5-1,TGCGCCAGCAGCTTGGGGCTAGCGGGAGTGGGTGAGCAGTTCTTC,CASSLGLAGVGEQFF
NA,TRBJ1-1,TRBD1,TRBV5-1,TGCGCCAGCAGCCCCGGGACAGGGGTGGACACTGAAGCTTTCTTT,CASSPGTGVDTEAFF
NA,TRBJ2-5,NA,TRBV30,TGTGCCTGGAGCCCGGGACTTGTCGAGACCCAGTACTTC,CAWSPGLVETQYF
NA,TRBJ2-5,NA,TRBV11-3,TGTGCCAGCAGCTCTCGTCGAAAGGGCTACCAAGAGACCCAGTACTTC,CASSSRRKGYQETQYF
NA,TRBJ2-7,NA,TRBV20-1,TGCAGTGCTAGTTCGCAGGCCGGGGGTCTCGAGCAGTACTTC,CSASSQAGGLEQYF
NA,TRBJ2-7,NA,TRBV7-3,TGTGCCAGCAGCTTGACGGGACCTAGGGAGTCTAGGCAGTACTTC,CASSLTGPRESRQYF
NA,TRBJ2-1,TRBD1,TRBV6-4,TGTGCCAGCAGCCCGGGACAGGGAACCAATGAGCAGTTCTTC,CASSPGQGTNEQFF
NA,TRBJ1-5,NA,TRBV18,TGTGCCAGCTCACCACAGGGGACCCGCGAGCCCCAGCATTTT,CASSPQGTREPQHF
NA,TRBJ2-7,NA,TRBV5-1,TGCGCCAGCAGCTTGGAGGGGAGTTACGAGCAGTACTTC,CASSLEGSYEQYF
once,TRBJ2-2,NA,TRBV25-1,TGTGCCAGCAGTGAGAGGGGGACCTCCGCCGGGGAGCTGTTTTTT,CASSERGTSAGELFF
NA,TRBJ1-4,TRBD1,TRBV3-1/TRBV3-2,TGTGCCAGCAGCAGGGAGGGGGCGGGTGAAAAACTGTTTTTT,CASSREGAGEKLFF
NA,TRBJ1-2,NA,TRBV20-1,TGCAGTGCCAACACAGGGTTTGGCTACACCTTC,CSANTGFGYTF
NA,TRBJ1-5,TRBD1,TRBV2,TGTGCCAGCTCGCACCCGGACCGGGACAGAATCTCTCAGCCCCAGCATTTT,CASSHPDRDRISQPQHF
NA,TRBJ2-7,NA,TRBV28,TGTGCCAGCAGACCGAGGGGGGGGGATAACTCCTACGAGCAGTACTTC,CASRPRGGDNSYEQYF
NA,TRBJ1-2,NA,TRBV28,TGTGCCAGCAGCCCCCGGCACTATGGCTACACCTTC,CASSPRHYGYTF
NA,TRBJ2-3,NA,TRBV7-9,TGTGCCAGCAGTTTCGACGTTTCCCGCACAGATACGCAGTATTTT,CASSFDVSRTDTQYF
NA,TRBJ2-2,NA,TRBV5-1,TGCGCCAGCAGCTTCTACAGGGGGGGTATGACCGGGGAGCTGTTTTTT,CASSFYRGGMTGELFF
once,TRBJ2-7,NA,TRBV18,TGTGCCAGCTCACCACCGCGAGGGTGGCACGAGCAGTACTTC,CASSPPRGWHEQYF
NA,TRBJ2-3,NA,TRBV6-5,TGTGCCAGCTCCGGCTTAGGGACAGATACGCAGTATTTT,CASSGLGTDTQYF
NA,TRBJ2-7,TRBD2,TRBV6-2/TRBV6-3,TGTGCCAGCAGTTACTGGCGGGGGAACTCCTACGAGCAGTACTTC,CASSYWRGNSYEQYF
NA,TRBJ2-7,NA,TRBV7-3,TGTGCCAGCAGCTTAGGTCGGGCGGGGCAGTACGAGCAGTACTTC,CASSLGRAGQYEQYF
NA,TRBJ1-6,NA,TRBV28,TGTGCCAGCAGCAACAGACAGGTTTATTCACCCCTCCACTTT,CASSNRQVYSPLHF
NA,TRBJ2-3,TRBD2,TRBV30,TGTGCCTGGAGCCTTGGACTAGCGCGCACAGATACGCAGTATTTT,CAWSLGLARTDTQYF